This TCR beta chain was captured by sequencing in a study of metastatic and nonmetastatic thyroid tumors. Background on the study: Repertoire comparisons spanned blood and tumor or nodule tissue from malignant and benign thyroid patients. Study results and caveats: Reported TCR beta diversity, measured in blood and tumor, was significantly higher for malignant thyroid tumors than for benign nodules.

In the authors' workflow: The distant-metastasis classifier for papillary thyroid cancer was built from CDR3 differences across clinicopathological groups. TCRdb reanalyzed the PCR reads with MiXCR. The V and J calls, along with clone size, are taken from TCRdb and not from the paper's own processing. The data show roughly 10,000 clones, 30% seen once. This clone was detected ten times or more. As yet, its antigen is unknown. After removal of 5 bases from V and 1 base from J, the junction contained 2 bases not matched to a gene. This CDR3 region has 15 residues. Germline V gene sequence: CDR1 MRHNA, CDR2 SNTAGT. Every patient underwent thyroid surgery untreated.

The sequencing sample was made of tumor tissue. The chain couples TRBV6-4 to TRBJ2-3, with 11 positions matching TRBD2. The source is a female donor with papillary thyroid cancer or a benign thyroid nodule (not recorded which). Some clones in this sample may be carry-over from other donors' samples. The CDR3 bases are TGTGCCAGCAGTCTGACTAGCGGGGGCACAGATACGCAGTATTTT. Translation gives CASSLTSGGTDTQYF.